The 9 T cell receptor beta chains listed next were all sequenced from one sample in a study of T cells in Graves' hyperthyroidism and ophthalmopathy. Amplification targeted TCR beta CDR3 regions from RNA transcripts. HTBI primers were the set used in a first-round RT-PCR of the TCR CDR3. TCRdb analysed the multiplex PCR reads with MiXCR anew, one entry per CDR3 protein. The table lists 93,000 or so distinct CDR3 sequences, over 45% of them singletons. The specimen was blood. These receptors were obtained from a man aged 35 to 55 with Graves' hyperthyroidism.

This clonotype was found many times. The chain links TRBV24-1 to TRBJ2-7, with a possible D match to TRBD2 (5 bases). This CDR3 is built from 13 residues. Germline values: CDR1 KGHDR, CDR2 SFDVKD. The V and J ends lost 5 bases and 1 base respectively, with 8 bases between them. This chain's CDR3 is CATSARGSYEQYF. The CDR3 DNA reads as TGTGCCACCAGTGCTCGGGGTTCCTACGAGCAGTACTTC.

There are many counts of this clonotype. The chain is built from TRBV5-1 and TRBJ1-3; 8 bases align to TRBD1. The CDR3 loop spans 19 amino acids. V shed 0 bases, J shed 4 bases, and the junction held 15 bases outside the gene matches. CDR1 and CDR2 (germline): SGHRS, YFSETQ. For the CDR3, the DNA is TGCGCCAGCAGCTTGGACAGCGCTTCCGGGACAGGTCCCGGAAACACCATATATTTT. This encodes CASSLDSASGTGPGNTIYF. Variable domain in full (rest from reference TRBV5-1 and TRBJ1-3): KAGVTQTPRYLIKTRGQQVTLSCSPISGHRSVSWYQQTPGQGLQFLFEYFSETQRNKGNFPGRFSGRQFSNSRSEMNVSTLELGDSALYLCASSLDSASGTGPGNTIYFGEGSWLTVV.

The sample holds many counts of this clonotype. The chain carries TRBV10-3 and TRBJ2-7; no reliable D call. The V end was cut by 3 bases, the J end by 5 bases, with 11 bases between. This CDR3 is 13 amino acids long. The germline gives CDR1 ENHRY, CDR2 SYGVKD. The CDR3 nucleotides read TGTGCCATCAGTGACTCTGGGATCCACGAGCAGTACTTC. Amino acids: CAISDSGIHEQYF.

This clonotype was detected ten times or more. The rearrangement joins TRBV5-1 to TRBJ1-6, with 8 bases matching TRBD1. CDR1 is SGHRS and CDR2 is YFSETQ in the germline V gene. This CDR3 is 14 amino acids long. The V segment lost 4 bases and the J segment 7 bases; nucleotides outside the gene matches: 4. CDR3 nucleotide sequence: TGCGCCAGCAGCACCGGGACAGGCAATTCACCCCTCCACTTT. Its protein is CASSTGTGNSPLHF. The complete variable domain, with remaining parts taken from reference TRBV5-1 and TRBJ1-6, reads KAGVTQTPRYLIKTRGQQVTLSCSPISGHRSVSWYQQTPGQGLQFLFEYFSETQRNKGNFPGRFSGRQFSNSRSEMNVSTLELGDSALYLCASSTGTGNSPLHFGNGTRLTVT.

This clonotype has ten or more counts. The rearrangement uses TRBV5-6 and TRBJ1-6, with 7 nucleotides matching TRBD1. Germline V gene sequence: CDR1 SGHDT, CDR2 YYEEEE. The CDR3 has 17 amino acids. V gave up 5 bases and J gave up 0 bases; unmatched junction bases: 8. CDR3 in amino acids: CASREGAWSSYNSPLHF. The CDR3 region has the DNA TGTGCCAGCAGAGAGGGGGCCTGGAGCTCCTATAATTCACCCCTCCACTTT.

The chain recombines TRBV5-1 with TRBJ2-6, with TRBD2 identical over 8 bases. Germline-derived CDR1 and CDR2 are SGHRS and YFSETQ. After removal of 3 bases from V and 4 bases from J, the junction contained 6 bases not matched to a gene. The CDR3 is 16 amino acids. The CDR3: CASSWPRGEGANVLTF. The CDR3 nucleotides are TGCGCCAGCAGCTGGCCGCGGGGGGAAGGGGCCAACGTCCTGACTTTC.

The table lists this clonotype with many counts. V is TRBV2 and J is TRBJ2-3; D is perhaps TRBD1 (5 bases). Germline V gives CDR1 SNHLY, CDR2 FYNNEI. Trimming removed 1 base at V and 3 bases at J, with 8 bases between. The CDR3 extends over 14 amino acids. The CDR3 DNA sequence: TGTGCCAGCAGTGAAGGGAGACAGACAGATACGCAGTATTTT. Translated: CASSEGRQTDTQYF.

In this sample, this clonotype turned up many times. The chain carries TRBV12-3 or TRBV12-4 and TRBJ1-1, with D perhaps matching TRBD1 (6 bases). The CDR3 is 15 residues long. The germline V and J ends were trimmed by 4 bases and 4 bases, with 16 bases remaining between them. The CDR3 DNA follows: TGTGCCAGCAGTTACATCACAGGGATCGGCACTGAAGCTTTCTTT. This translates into CASSYITGIGTEAFF.

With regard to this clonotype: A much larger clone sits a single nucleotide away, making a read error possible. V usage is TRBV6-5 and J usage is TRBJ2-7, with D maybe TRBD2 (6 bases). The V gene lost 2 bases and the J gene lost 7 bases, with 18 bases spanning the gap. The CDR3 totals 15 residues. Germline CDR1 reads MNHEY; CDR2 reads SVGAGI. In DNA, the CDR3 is TGTGCCAGCAGTTACCGTTTAGCGGACTACAATGAGCAGTACTTC. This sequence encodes CASSYRLADYNEQYF.